These 22 T cell receptor beta chains came from one sample sequenced in a study of blood T cell repertoires in COVID-19. The assay was immunoSEQ multiplex PCR, and TCRdb's table has in-frame clones only and misses some. The sample includes approximately 85,000 clones, 85% of them seen just once. The sequenced material came from peripheral blood. The origin of the receptors is a woman between 65 and 79 years old with active or convalescent COVID-19.

This sequence joins TRBV27 and TRBJ2-2; TRBD1 aligns across 7 bases. The CDR3 is made up of 16 amino acids. V trimming: 2 bases; J trimming: 4 bases; junction bases outside the gene matches: 7. Germline assignment: CDR1 MNHEY and CDR2 SMNVEV (reference sequence). CDR3 residues: CASSLPDRSATGELFF. CDR3 bases: TGTGCCAGCAGTTTACCGGACAGGTCCGCCACCGGGGAGCTGTTTTTT.

The chain carries TRBV24-1 and TRBJ2-5; TRBD2 agrees at 10 bases. The CDR3 is 13 amino acids. Germline loops: CDR1 KGHDR, CDR2 SFDVKD. V lost 9 bases, J lost 2 bases, and 2 bases stayed unmatched. CDR3 sequence: CATRTSGQETQYF. CDR3 nucleotide sequence: TGTGCCACCCGGACTAGCGGACAAGAGACCCAGTACTTC.

The V and J genes are TRBV27 and TRBJ1-6, with a weak D call TRBD1 (5 bases). The CDR3 spans 20 residues. Germline V CDR1 and CDR2: MNHEY, SMNVEV (reference sequence). Trimming shortened V by 5 bases and J by 1 base, and 24 bases separated the two germline ends. CDR3 sequence reads: CASSLGGGPYRVSYNSPLHF. The CDR3 region has the DNA TGTGCCAGCAGTCTCGGGGGGGGACCATATCGGGTATCCTATAATTCACCCCTCCACTTT.

J is TRBJ1-1 and V is TRBV11-2; D not certain. Germline-derived CDR1 and CDR2 are SGHAT and FQNNGV. The CDR3 covers 16 residues. V lost 3 bases and J 1 base, leaving 15 bases between the germline ends. This CDR3 reads CASSFRPQVGNTEAFF. The CDR3 DNA reads TGTGCCAGCAGCTTCCGACCCCAGGTGGGGAACACTGAAGCTTTCTTT. The whole variable domain, filled in from reference TRBV11-2 and TRBJ1-1, reads EAGVAQSPRYKIIEKRQSVAFWCNPISGHATLYWYQQILGQGPKLLIQFQNNGVVDDSQLPKDRFSAERLKGVDSTLKIQPAKLEDSAVYLCASSFRPQVGNTEAFFGQGTRLTVV.

The chain carries TRBV7-2 and TRBJ2-7, with D hard to call. Germline V gives CDR1 SGHTA, CDR2 FQGNSA. The CDR3 runs to 12 residues. Trimming pared 3 bases from V and 0 bases from J, leaving 3 bases between. CDR3 sequence (DNA): TGTGCCAGCAGCTTTAACTCCTACGAGCAGTACTTC. Amino acids: CASSFNSYEQYF. The full variable domain, its missing parts supplied by reference TRBV7-2 and TRBJ2-7, is GAGVSQSPSNKVTEKGKDVELRCDPISGHTALYWYRQSLGQGLEFLIYFQGNSAPDKSGLPSDRFSAERTGGSVSTLTIQRTQQEDSAVYLCASSFNSYEQYFGPGTRLTVT.

A few counts support this clone. V gene TRBV7-9 combines with J gene TRBJ1-2; D is perhaps TRBD1 (6 bases). The CDR3 has 16 amino acids. Germline CDR1 is SEHNR and CDR2 is FQNEAQ (reference sequence). With 4 bases removed from V and 4 bases from J, the gap between germline ends came to 19 bases. CDR3 protein: CASSSARGTPPYGYTF. CDR3 sequence (DNA): TGTGCCAGCAGCTCAGCACGTGGGACACCTCCCTATGGCTACACCTTC.

The chain uses TRBV7-9 and TRBJ1-6; the D is unclear. The CDR3 runs to 14 residues. Germline CDR1 and CDR2: SEHNR and FQNEAQ (reference sequence). The ends were cut back, 0 bases at V and 8 bases at J, with 8 bases in the middle. The CDR3 region is CASSLALADSPLHF. Written as DNA, the CDR3 is TGTGCCAGCAGCTTAGCGCTTGCGGATTCACCCCTCCACTTT.

This clone was observed a few times. The chain is built from TRBV18 and TRBJ1-5, with TRBD1 identical over 7 bases. The CDR3 is 14 amino acids. Unmatched junction bases numbered 2, after V lost 3 bases and J lost 3 bases. Germline CDR1 is KGHSH and CDR2 is LQKENI. In DNA form, the CDR3 reads TGTGCCAGCTCACCGGGACAGAACAATCAGCCCCAGCATTTT. Translating it yields CASSPGQNNQPQHF.

This clone has just a few counts. The chain uses TRBV6-1 and TRBJ2-5; D possibly corresponds to TRBD1 (8 bases). The CDR3 loop spans 17 amino acids. The V gene lost 0 bases and the J gene lost 1 base, with 15 bases spanning the gap. The V gene's germline CDR1 is MNHNS and CDR2 SASEGT. CDR3 DNA: TGTGCCAGCAGTGAAGCCACAGGGGGAGGGATCCAAGAGACCCAGTACTTC. It translates to CASSEATGGGIQETQYF.

The V call is TRBV6-5, the J call TRBJ2-7; 8 bases are a match to TRBD1. The CDR3 extends over 15 amino acids. Germline V gene data show CDR1 as MNHEY and CDR2 as SVGAGI. V was pared by 6 bases and J by 3 bases, with 10 bases of the junction left unmatched. In DNA, the CDR3 is TGTGCCAGCAGGCTCCAGGGGACAGGCTACTACGAGCAGTACTTC. It translates to CASRLQGTGYYEQYF.

The V call is TRBV9, the J call TRBJ2-1; 12 bases line up with TRBD2. The CDR3 extends over 20 amino acids. The V gene's germline CDR1 is SGDLS and CDR2 YYNGEE. The ends lost 0 bases at V and 0 bases at J; junction bases unmatched: 10. This CDR3 reads CASSVEGVRTSGVSYNEQFF. The CDR3 DNA reads TGTGCCAGCAGCGTAGAGGGGGTTAGGACTAGCGGGGTCTCCTACAATGAGCAGTTCTTC.

J is TRBJ2-3 and V is TRBV9; 11 nucleotides align to TRBD2. CDR1 is SGDLS and CDR2 is YYNGEE in the germline V gene. The length of the CDR3 is 15 residues. Trimming removed 3 bases from V and 1 base from J; junction bases left unmatched: 1. CDR3: CASSELAGGTDTQYF. CDR3 nucleotides: TGTGCCAGCAGCGAACTAGCGGGGGGCACAGATACGCAGTATTTT.

The CDR3 DNA reads as TGTGCCAGCAGTCACACGACAGGGGGATATAATTCACCCCTCCACTTT. Encoded protein: CASSHTTGGYNSPLHF. The rearrangement uses TRBV28 and TRBJ1-6, with TRBD1 matching over 9 bases. Germline CDR1 MDHEN, CDR2 SYDVKM. This CDR3 has 16 amino acids. V gave up 5 bases and J gave up 4 bases; unmatched junction bases: 6.

The chain joins TRBV19 to TRBJ2-5; 14 positions match TRBD2. The trim removed 3 bases at V and 5 bases at J, leaving 11 bases unmatched. The CDR3 runs 18 residues. The germline gives CDR1 LNHDA, CDR2 SQIVND (reference sequence). The CDR3 protein is CASSMTGTSGSVGETQYF. For the CDR3, the DNA is TGTGCCAGTAGTATGACGGGGACTAGCGGGAGCGTTGGGGAGACCCAGTACTTC.

This clone has a handful of counts. The chain employs TRBV9 and TRBJ2-3; 7 bases match TRBD2. The CDR3 contains 17 residues. Trimming at V came to 3 bases and at J to 2 bases, leaving 12 bases not matched to a gene. Germline-derived CDR1 and CDR2 are SGDLS and YYNGEE. The CDR3 region has the DNA TGTGCCAGCAGCGCCGGAGGGTCTAGCGGTTCCACAGATACGCAGTATTTT. It translates to CASSAGGSSGSTDTQYF.

The chain is built from TRBV5-1 and TRBJ1-4, with TRBD1 matching 7 bases. Germline loops: CDR1 SGHRS, CDR2 YFSETQ. The junction had 10 bases not matched to a gene; V was cut back by 6 bases and J by 5 bases. The CDR3 length is 15 residues. For the CDR3, the DNA is TGCGCCAGCACTCCCGACGGGACAGAAAATGAAAAACTGTTTTTT. It codes for CASTPDGTENEKLFF.

The rearrangement uses TRBV5-1 and TRBJ2-5; weak D call: TRBD1 (6 bases). The germline V gene encodes CDR1 SGHRS and CDR2 YFSETQ. Trimming left V 5 bases short and J 4 bases short, with 9 bases between. CDR3 length equals 12 residues. CDR3 nucleotide sequence: TGCGCCAGCAGTATGGGGGCAGAGACCCAGTACTTC. It specifies CASSMGAETQYF.

The rearrangement links TRBV19 to TRBJ1-1, with 8 bases aligning to TRBD1. CDR1 is LNHDA and CDR2 is SQIVND in the germline V gene (reference sequence). J lost 4 bases, V lost 4 bases, and 2 bases had no gene match. The length of the CDR3 is 13 residues. CDR3 in amino acids: CASSTQGGTEAFF. The CDR3 DNA follows: TGTGCCAGTAGTACACAGGGGGGCACTGAAGCTTTCTTT.

The rearrangement links TRBV7-2 to TRBJ2-7; TRBD1 matches at 9 bases. The CDR3 contains 14 residues. The germline gives CDR1 SGHTA, CDR2 FQGNSA. Trimming at V came to 5 bases and at J to 2 bases, leaving 4 bases not matched to a gene. CDR3 bases: TGTGCCAGCAGCCAGGACAGGGGAGCCTACGAGCAGTACTTC. It specifies CASSQDRGAYEQYF. Filled out from reference TRBV7-2 and TRBJ2-7, the complete variable domain reads GAGVSQSPSNKVTEKGKDVELRCDPISGHTALYWYRQSLGQGLEFLIYFQGNSAPDKSGLPSDRFSAERTGGSVSTLTIQRTQQEDSAVYLCASSQDRGAYEQYFGPGTRLTVT.

The chain joins TRBV5-4 to TRBJ1-2, with TRBD1 identical over 8 bases. J lost 3 bases, V lost 4 bases, and 8 bases had no gene match. CDR1 is SGHNT and CDR2 is YYREEE in the germline V gene (reference sequence). The CDR3 length is 15 residues. Here the CDR3 reads CASSLGQGEDYGYTF. The CDR3, as DNA: TGTGCCAGCAGCCTCGGACAGGGAGAGGACTATGGCTACACCTTC.

The chain employs TRBV5-1 and TRBJ2-7; 12 bases are shared with TRBD2. Germline V gene lookup returns CDR1 SGHRS and CDR2 YFSETQ. This CDR3 is built from 15 residues. After removal of 4 bases from V and 3 bases from J, the junction contained 5 bases not matched to a gene. The CDR3 DNA is TGCGCCAGCAGCCGGCGGACTAGCGGGGACTACGAGCAGTACTTC. It specifies CASSRRTSGDYEQYF.

The V call is TRBV5-1, the J call TRBJ1-4; weak D call: TRBD1 (6 bases). Germline V gene sequence: CDR1 SGHRS, CDR2 YFSETQ. CDR3 length equals 15 residues. Trimming left V 4 bases short and J 1 base short, with 11 bases between. The CDR3 coding sequence is TGCGCCAGCAGCCCAGGGGACGGAACTAATGAAAAACTGTTTTTT. Its translation is CASSPGDGTNEKLFF.